These T cell receptor beta chains were read from a single sample in a study of blood T cell repertoires in COVID-19. Sequencing was performed with immunoSEQ multiplex PCR; in TCRdb, only in-frame clones are kept and a portion is missing. Of approximately 170,000 clones in the sample, about four fifths were seen once. Sequencing input: peripheral blood. The receptors derive from a woman over 75 with active or convalescent COVID-19. The CDR3 runs from the conserved cysteine through the conserved F or W. Each record gives: clone size, D gene, J gene, V gene, CDR3 DNA, CDR3 protein. The D gene is left open where the match is weak. Clone sizes are given selectively: once, few, many, or a class where the clone is expanded.

clone_size: few
d_call: -
j_call: TRBJ1-4
v_call: TRBV19
cdr3_nt: TGTGCCAGTAGTATTATTCCGGACAAGGAAAAACTGTTTTTT
cdr3_aa: CASSIIPDKEKLFF

clone_size: -
d_call: -
j_call: TRBJ2-1
v_call: TRBV11-3
cdr3_nt: TGTGCCAGCAGCTTAGATTTGAGGCTCGAGCAGTTCTTC
cdr3_aa: CASSLDLRLEQFF

clone_size: -
d_call: TRBD1
j_call: TRBJ1-6
v_call: TRBV28
cdr3_nt: TGTGCCAGCAGACCCTTGACAGGGGCAAATTCACCCCTCCACTTT
cdr3_aa: CASRPLTGANSPLHF

clone_size: -
d_call: TRBD2
j_call: TRBJ2-1
v_call: TRBV11-3
cdr3_nt: TGTGCCAGCAGCTTAGTTCTAGCGGGGAGCTCCTACAATGAGCAGTTCTTC
cdr3_aa: CASSLVLAGSSYNEQFF

clone_size: -
d_call: TRBD2
j_call: TRBJ2-1
v_call: TRBV5-1
cdr3_nt: TGCGCCAGCAGCCCTGGGACTAGCGGATTATCCTACAATGAGCAGTTCTTC
cdr3_aa: CASSPGTSGLSYNEQFF

clone_size: -
d_call: -
j_call: TRBJ2-2
v_call: TRBV2
cdr3_nt: TGTGCCAGCGGCCGTCTTTCACAGTACACCGGGGAGCTGTTTTTT
cdr3_aa: CASGRLSQYTGELFF

clone_size: once
d_call: TRBD2
j_call: TRBJ2-1
v_call: TRBV5-4
cdr3_nt: TGTGCCAGCAGGCCTAGCGGGAGCCGCAATGAGCAGTTCTTC
cdr3_aa: CASRPSGSRNEQFF

clone_size: -
d_call: -
j_call: TRBJ2-5
v_call: TRBV25-1
cdr3_nt: TGTGCCAGCAGTGAAGTTAGGAGGCGGAACCAAGAGACCCAGTACTTC
cdr3_aa: CASSEVRRRNQETQYF

clone_size: -
d_call: TRBD1
j_call: TRBJ1-5
v_call: TRBV2
cdr3_nt: TGTGCCAGCAGTGTACAGGGGGCAGATCAGCCCCAGCATTTT
cdr3_aa: CASSVQGADQPQHF

clone_size: -
d_call: TRBD1
j_call: TRBJ2-2
v_call: TRBV5-4
cdr3_nt: TGTGCCAGCACCGACAGGGGAGGCACCGGGGAGCTGTTTTTT
cdr3_aa: CASTDRGGTGELFF

clone_size: -
d_call: -
j_call: TRBJ2-5
v_call: TRBV25-1
cdr3_nt: TGTGCCAGCAGTCTCCGACAGGGAGGTGAGACCCAGTACTTC
cdr3_aa: CASSLRQGGETQYF

clone_size: -
d_call: -
j_call: TRBJ2-1
v_call: TRBV7-9
cdr3_nt: TGTGCCAGCAGCTCCTTTGCGCATTCGGATGAGCAGTTCTTC
cdr3_aa: CASSSFAHSDEQFF

clone_size: -
d_call: TRBD1
j_call: TRBJ1-2
v_call: TRBV28
cdr3_nt: TGTGCCAGCCGTTCGGGACAGGGAGATGGCTACACCTTC
cdr3_aa: CASRSGQGDGYTF

clone_size: -
d_call: TRBD1
j_call: TRBJ1-5
v_call: TRBV20-1
cdr3_nt: TGCAGTGCTAGTAGGGACAGCCTAGGCAATCAGCCCCAGCATTTT
cdr3_aa: CSASRDSLGNQPQHF

clone_size: -
d_call: TRBD2
j_call: TRBJ2-5
v_call: TRBV12-5
cdr3_nt: TGTGCTACCCCGGGGGTAGCGGGAGAGGAGACCCAGTACTTC
cdr3_aa: CATPGVAGEETQYF

clone_size: -
d_call: -
j_call: TRBJ2-2
v_call: TRBV25-1
cdr3_nt: TGTGCCAGCAGTGCCGGCGGGGAGCTGTTTTTT
cdr3_aa: CASSAGGELFF

clone_size: -
d_call: TRBD1
j_call: TRBJ1-2
v_call: TRBV5-4
cdr3_nt: TGTGCCAGCAGCTTGCGAACAGGGGGCGCTTATAGCTACACCTTC
cdr3_aa: CASSLRTGGAYSYTF

clone_size: -
d_call: -
j_call: TRBJ2-1
v_call: TRBV27
cdr3_nt: TGTGCCAGCAGTTTATGGGGGGTCGGGTACAATGAGCAGTTCTTC
cdr3_aa: CASSLWGVGYNEQFF

clone_size: -
d_call: -
j_call: TRBJ1-6
v_call: TRBV5-6
cdr3_nt: TGTGCCAGCAGTATATCCAGGGTTTATAATTCACCCCTCCACTTT
cdr3_aa: CASSISRVYNSPLHF

clone_size: -
d_call: -
j_call: TRBJ1-5
v_call: TRBV6-6
cdr3_nt: TGTGCCAGCAGTTACCCCAGGGCCGCGAATCAGCCCCAGCATTTT
cdr3_aa: CASSYPRAANQPQHF

clone_size: -
d_call: -
j_call: TRBJ2-1
v_call: TRBV11-2
cdr3_nt: TGTGCCAGCAGCTTCCTAGCGCACTACAATGAGCAGTTCTTC
cdr3_aa: CASSFLAHYNEQFF

clone_size: -
d_call: -
j_call: TRBJ1-1
v_call: TRBV18
cdr3_nt: TGTGCCAGCTCACCTCAGGCAGGCATGAACACTGAAGCTTTCTTT
cdr3_aa: CASSPQAGMNTEAFF

clone_size: -
d_call: TRBD2
j_call: TRBJ2-7
v_call: TRBV5-1
cdr3_nt: TGCGCCAGCAGCTTGACCGGGACTAGCGGGAGTAGGTACGAGCAGTACTTC
cdr3_aa: CASSLTGTSGSRYEQYF

clone_size: once
d_call: TRBD1
j_call: TRBJ1-5
v_call: TRBV15
cdr3_nt: TGTGCCACCAGCAGAGGACAGGGGCGTCAGCCCCAGCATTTT
cdr3_aa: CATSRGQGRQPQHF

clone_size: -
d_call: -
j_call: TRBJ2-1
v_call: TRBV14
cdr3_nt: TGTGCCAGCAGCCAAGTACAGCCCTACAATGAGCAGTTCTTC
cdr3_aa: CASSQVQPYNEQFF

clone_size: -
d_call: -
j_call: TRBJ1-2
v_call: TRBV4-1
cdr3_nt: TGCGCCAGCAGCCGAATTGGGCAGACTAACTATGGCTACACCTTC
cdr3_aa: CASSRIGQTNYGYTF

clone_size: -
d_call: TRBD1
j_call: TRBJ2-7
v_call: TRBV5-1
cdr3_nt: TGCGCCAGCAGCTGGGGACAGGGGGCCGGCGAGCAGTACTTC
cdr3_aa: CASSWGQGAGEQYF

clone_size: -
d_call: -
j_call: TRBJ2-6
v_call: TRBV5-1
cdr3_nt: TGCGCCAGCAGCCCAGGACAGTTCTCTGGGGCCAACGTCCTGACTTTC
cdr3_aa: CASSPGQFSGANVLTF